Below are 22 T cell receptor beta chains sequenced from a single sample in a study of blood T cells in healthy people across ages. PCR was performed a second time for about 7 to 11 cycles using a sample-barcoded 5' primer and a J-beta primer mix. TCRdb passed the 5' RACE reads through MiXCR, listing each CDR3 protein once. There are fewer than 2,000,000 distinct CDR3 sequences in the sample; roughly two fifths occur only once, and about 23% lies in the top ten. What was sequenced was blood. These receptors originate from a human donor in good health.

The chain joins TRBV4-3 to TRBJ2-3, with unresolved D. Germline CDR1 and CDR2: LGHNA and YSLEER. The CDR3 loop spans 15 amino acids. Trimming removed 4 bases at V and 0 bases at J, with 11 bases between. CDR3 in amino acids: CASSPLSSSTDTQYF. The DNA for the CDR3 is TGCGCCAGCAGCCCCTTATCTTCTAGCACAGATACGCAGTATTTT.

The V and J genes are TRBV12-3 or TRBV12-4 and TRBJ1-2; D is undetermined. The CDR3 runs 14 residues. Trimming shortened V by 4 bases and J by 0 bases, and 9 bases separated the two germline ends. In DNA, the CDR3 is TGTGCCAGCAGTTGGGGAGGAACTAACTATGGCTACACCTTC. Amino acid sequence: CASSWGGTNYGYTF.

In this sample, this clonotype turned up a few times. J is TRBJ2-7 and V is TRBV7-8; no clear D gene. This CDR3 contains 14 residues. V gave up 4 bases and J gave up 2 bases, with 12 bases separating them. Germline V gives CDR1 SGHVS, CDR2 FQNEAQ. Here the CDR3 DNA reads TGTGCCAGCAGCTGGTCCTCTCCCGCCTACGAGCAGTACTTC. Translating gives CASSWSSPAYEQYF.

This CDR3 reads CASSWTGTLVPYEQYF. In DNA form, the CDR3 reads TGCGCCAGCAGCTGGACCGGGACGCTTGTTCCCTACGAGCAGTACTTC. The chain recombines TRBV5-1 with TRBJ2-7; D may correspond to TRBD1 or TRBD2 (5 bases each). Germline V gives CDR1 SGHRS, CDR2 YFSETQ. This CDR3 spans 16 amino acids. V was clipped by 3 bases and J by 2 bases, with 18 bases between them.

J is TRBJ1-6 and V is TRBV12-3 or TRBV12-4; D might be TRBD1 (6 bases). V lost 6 bases and J 7 bases, leaving 16 bases between the germline ends. This CDR3 is built from 15 residues. CDR3 sequence (DNA): TGTGCCAGCAGGGCCCTACAGGGTCCCAATTCACCCCTCCACTTT. It yields the protein CASRALQGPNSPLHF.

This clonotype occurred once. Germline is not matched at one junction end, which may reflect a read error. This sequence joins TRBV6-5 and TRBJ1-2; no firm D call. The CDR3 extends over 15 amino acids. The germline gives CDR1 MNHEY, CDR2 SVGAGI. The CDR3 here is CASSYSIWANYDYTF. CDR3 coding DNA: TGTGCCAGCAGTTACTCTATTTGGGCTAACTATGACTACACCTTC.

The chain couples TRBV27 to TRBJ2-1, with 10 bases lining up with TRBD1. CDR3 length: 16 amino acids. Germline trimming cut 2 bases from V and 4 bases from J; bases unmatched to any gene: 5. CDR1 is MNHEY and CDR2 is SMNVEV in the germline V gene (reference sequence). The CDR3 DNA sequence: TGTGCCAGCAGTTTACGGGGACAGGGGATTTACAATGAGCAGTTCTTC. As protein: CASSLRGQGIYNEQFF.

A few counts support this clonotype. The gene calls are TRBV15 and TRBJ2-1; D uncertain. Trimming left V 3 bases short and J 7 bases short, with 7 bases between. The CDR3 runs to 12 residues. Germline V gene data show CDR1 as LNHNV and CDR2 as YYDKDF (reference sequence). The CDR3 here is CATSRFGNEQFF. CDR3 nucleotide sequence: TGTGCCACCAGCAGGTTCGGGAATGAGCAGTTCTTC. Variable domain in full (rest from reference TRBV15 and TRBJ2-1): DAMVIQNPRYQVTQFGKPVTLSCSQTLNHNVMYWYQQKSSQAPKLLFHYYDKDFNNEADTPDNFQSRRPNTSFCFLDIRSPGLGDTAMYLCATSRFGNEQFFGPGTRLTVL.

The chain is built from TRBV4-1 and TRBJ1-4, with D maybe TRBD1 (5 bases). The CDR3 extends over 17 amino acids. Germline loops: CDR1 MGHRA, CDR2 YSYEKL. The V end lost 0 bases, the J end lost 0 bases, and 11 bases lay between the germline ends. CDR3 amino acids: CASSQEGVRATNEKLFF. The CDR3 DNA reads TGCGCCAGCAGCCAAGAAGGGGTTAGGGCAACTAATGAAAAACTGTTTTTT.

This clonotype was counted a few times. The rearrangement joins TRBV4-3 to TRBJ2-3, with a weak D call TRBD2 (6 bases). Germline V gives CDR1 LGHNA, CDR2 YSLEER. This CDR3 comprises 20 residues. The V and J ends lost 1 base and 4 bases respectively, with 27 bases between them. Here the CDR3 reads CASSQVRAGPGTLFADTQYF. CDR3 bases: TGCGCCAGCAGCCAAGTAAGAGCCGGGCCAGGGACTCTCTTCGCAGATACGCAGTATTTT.

This clonotype has at least ten counts. This chain uses TRBV7-2 with TRBJ1-1; 7 bases are a match to TRBD1. Germline V gene data show CDR1 as SGHTA and CDR2 as FQGNSA. This CDR3 has 17 residues. The trim removed 2 bases at V and 1 base at J, leaving 10 bases unmatched. CDR3 in DNA: TGTGCCAGCAGCTTACGGCCTCCCCAGGGGGGGAACACTGAAGCTTTCTTT. Its protein is CASSLRPPQGGNTEAFF.

With respect to this clonotype: Compared with germline, one end of the junction differs, possibly owing to a read error. The gene calls are TRBV4-3 and TRBJ2-2; 8 nucleotides match TRBD1. Germline CDR1 and CDR2: LGHNA and YSLEER. This CDR3 is 15 amino acids long. CDR3 sequence: CARSQAGGSTGELFF. The CDR3 nucleotides read TGCGCCCGCAGCCAAGCAGGGGGCAGCACCGGGGAGCTGTTTTTT.

This clonotype was seen more than once but under ten times. The chain joins TRBV6-2 or TRBV6-3 to TRBJ2-1; 13 bases map to TRBD2. V was pared by 5 bases and J by 3 bases, with 10 bases of the junction left unmatched. From germline, CDR1 is MNHEY and CDR2 SVGEGT. This CDR3 region has 18 residues. The chain's CDR3 is CASSTTRTSGGLYNEQFF. In DNA, the CDR3 is TGTGCCAGCAGTACCACGCGGACTAGCGGGGGCCTCTACAATGAGCAGTTCTTC.

The chain couples TRBV11-3 to TRBJ2-4; 8 nucleotides agree with TRBD2. Germline CDR1 is SGHNT and CDR2 is YENEEA. The CDR3 has 13 residues. Trimming cost V 5 bases and J 13 bases; bases outside gene matches: 10. The CDR3 sequence is CASSLYNGGEQYF. CDR3 nucleotide sequence: TGTGCCAGCAGCCTCTACAACGGGGGGGAGCAGTACTTC.

V is TRBV20-1 and J is TRBJ2-2; 7 nucleotides match TRBD2. Trimming cost V 2 bases and J 0 bases; bases outside gene matches: 12. Looked up from germline, CDR1 is DFQATT and CDR2 is SNEGSKA (reference sequence). The CDR3 runs to 18 residues. CDR3 DNA sequence: TGCAGTGCTAGATCGGCGAGCGGGATAAGCGCGAACACCGGGGAGCTGTTTTTT. It yields the protein CSARSASGISANTGELFF.

This clonotype turned up a few times. The chain has TRBV28 and TRBJ1-2; D not resolved. The CDR3 spans 12 residues. V shed 8 bases and J shed 9 bases, with 16 bases lying between them. Germline-derived CDR1 and CDR2 are MDHEN and SYDVKM. Here the CDR3 reads CASRPGGYSYTF. In nucleotides, the CDR3 is TGTGCCAGCCGTCCCGGAGGGTACAGCTACACCTTC.

This clonotype was seen a handful of times. The V gene is TRBV4-1, the J gene TRBJ2-5; D not resolved. The J call may be faulty, since TRBJ2-7 better matches the DNA end. There are 14 residues in the CDR3. Germline CDR1 reads MGHRA; CDR2 reads YSYEKL. The CDR3 sequence: CASSQAVVTYEQYF. CDR3 nucleotides: TGCGCCAGCAGCCAAGCGGTGGTAACCTACGAGCAGTACTTC.

The chain employs TRBV6-2 or TRBV6-3 and TRBJ2-7; 10 bases are a match to TRBD2. The CDR3 extends over 15 amino acids. CDR1 MNHEY and CDR2 SVGEGT come from the germline V gene. The junction had 12 bases not matched to a gene; V was cut back by 6 bases and J by 7 bases. CDR3 sequence reads: CASRPHGTSVEEQYF. The CDR3 nucleotides are TGTGCCAGCAGGCCACACGGGACTAGCGTCGAGGAGCAGTACTTC.

This clonotype was seen only a few times. The chain has TRBV10-3 and TRBJ2-5, with D hard to call. This CDR3 contains 13 residues. The V gene lost 2 bases and the J gene lost 11 bases, with 15 bases spanning the gap. Germline values: CDR1 ENHRY, CDR2 SYGVKD. This chain's CDR3 is CAISEAMKGEQYF. DNA for the CDR3: TGTGCCATCAGTGAGGCCATGAAGGGTGAGCAGTACTTC.

The chain couples TRBV10-3 to TRBJ2-5, with a weak D call TRBD1 (6 bases). Germline assignment: CDR1 ENHRY and CDR2 SYGVKD. This CDR3 has 13 amino acids. V dropped 2 bases and J dropped 5 bases, with 9 bases sitting between them. The CDR3 loop reads CAISEGGVETQYF. The CDR3 DNA sequence: TGTGCCATCAGTGAGGGGGGCGTGGAGACCCAGTACTTC.

V and J are TRBV7-2 and TRBJ2-7; tentatively, D is TRBD1 or TRBD2 (5 bases each). The germline V gene encodes CDR1 SGHTA and CDR2 FQGNSA. V was pared by 5 bases and J by 5 bases, with 19 bases between. The CDR3 loop spans 15 amino acids. The CDR3 sequence is CASSHPGPSPHEQYF. CDR3 sequence (DNA): TGTGCCAGCAGCCATCCGGGACCATCCCCCCACGAGCAGTACTTC.

This clonotype was picked up a small number of times. The V and J genes are TRBV3-1 and TRBJ1-5, with a tentative D call TRBD1 (5 bases). Trimming left V 4 bases short and J 0 bases short, with 10 bases between. This CDR3 spans 15 amino acids. Germline values: CDR1 LGHDT, CDR2 YNNKEL (reference sequence). In nucleotides, the CDR3 is TGTGCCAGCAGCCCCTCGGGGGTTAGCAATCAGCCCCAGCATTTT. Translating gives CASSPSGVSNQPQHF.